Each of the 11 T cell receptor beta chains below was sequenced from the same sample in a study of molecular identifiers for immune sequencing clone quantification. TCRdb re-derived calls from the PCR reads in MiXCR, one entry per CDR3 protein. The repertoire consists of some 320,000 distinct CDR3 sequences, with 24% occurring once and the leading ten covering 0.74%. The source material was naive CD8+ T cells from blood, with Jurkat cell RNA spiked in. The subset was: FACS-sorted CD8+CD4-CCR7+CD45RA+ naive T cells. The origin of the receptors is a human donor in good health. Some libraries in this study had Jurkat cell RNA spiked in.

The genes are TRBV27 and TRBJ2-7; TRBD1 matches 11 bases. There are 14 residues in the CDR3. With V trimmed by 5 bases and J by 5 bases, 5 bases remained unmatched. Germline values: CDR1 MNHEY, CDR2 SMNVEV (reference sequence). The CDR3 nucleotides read TGTGCCAGCAGTCCCGGGACAGGGGGACACGAGCAGTACTTC. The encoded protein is CASSPGTGGHEQYF.

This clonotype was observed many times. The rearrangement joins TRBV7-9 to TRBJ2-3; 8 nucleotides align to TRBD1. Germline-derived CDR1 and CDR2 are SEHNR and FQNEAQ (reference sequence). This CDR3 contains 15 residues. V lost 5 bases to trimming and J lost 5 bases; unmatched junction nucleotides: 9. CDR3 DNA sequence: TGTGCCAGCAGCCCGTTGACAGGGGAAAAAGATACGCAGTATTTT. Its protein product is CASSPLTGEKDTQYF.

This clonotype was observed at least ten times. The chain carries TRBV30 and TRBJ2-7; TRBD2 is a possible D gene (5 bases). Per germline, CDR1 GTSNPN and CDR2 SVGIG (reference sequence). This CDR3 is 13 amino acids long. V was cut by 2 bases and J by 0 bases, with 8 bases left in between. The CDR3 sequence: CAWSLGASYEQYF. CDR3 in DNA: TGTGCCTGGAGTTTGGGAGCCTCCTACGAGCAGTACTTC.

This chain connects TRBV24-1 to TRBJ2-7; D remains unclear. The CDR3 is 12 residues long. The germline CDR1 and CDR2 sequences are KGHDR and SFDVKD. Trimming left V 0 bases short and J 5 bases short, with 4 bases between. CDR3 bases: TGTGCCACCAGTGATTTGGGGCACGAGCAGTACTTC. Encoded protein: CATSDLGHEQYF.

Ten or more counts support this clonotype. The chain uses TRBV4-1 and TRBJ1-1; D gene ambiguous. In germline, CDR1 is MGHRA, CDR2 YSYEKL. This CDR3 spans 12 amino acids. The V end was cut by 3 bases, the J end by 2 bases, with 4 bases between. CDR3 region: CASSQTNTEAFF. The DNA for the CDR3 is TGCGCCAGCAGCCAGACTAACACTGAAGCTTTCTTT.

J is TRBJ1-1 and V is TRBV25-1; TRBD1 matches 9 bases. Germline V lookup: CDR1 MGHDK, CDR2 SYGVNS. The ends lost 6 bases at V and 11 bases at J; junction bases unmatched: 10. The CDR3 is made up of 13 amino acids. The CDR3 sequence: CASRLDRGTAAFF. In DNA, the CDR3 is TGTGCCAGCAGGTTGGACAGGGGCACTGCCGCTTTCTTT. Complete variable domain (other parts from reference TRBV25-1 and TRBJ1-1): EADIYQTPRYLVIGTGKKITLECSQTMGHDKMYWYQQDPGMELHLIHYSYGVNSTEKGDLSSESTVSRIRTEHFPLTLESARPSHTSQYLCASRLDRGTAAFFGQGTRLTVV.

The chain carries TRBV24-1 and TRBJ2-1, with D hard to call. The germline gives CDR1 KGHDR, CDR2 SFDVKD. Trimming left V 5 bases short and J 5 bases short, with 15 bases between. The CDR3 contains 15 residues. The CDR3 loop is CATSALVAADNEQFF. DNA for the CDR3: TGTGCCACCAGTGCCCTGGTGGCGGCAGACAATGAGCAGTTCTTC.

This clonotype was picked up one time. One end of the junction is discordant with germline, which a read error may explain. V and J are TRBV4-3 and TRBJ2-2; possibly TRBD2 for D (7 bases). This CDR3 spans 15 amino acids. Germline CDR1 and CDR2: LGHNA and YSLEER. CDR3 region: CASSQTGGMAGGLVF. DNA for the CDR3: TGCGCCAGCAGCCAAACGGGGGGCATGGCCGGGGGGCTGGTTTTT.

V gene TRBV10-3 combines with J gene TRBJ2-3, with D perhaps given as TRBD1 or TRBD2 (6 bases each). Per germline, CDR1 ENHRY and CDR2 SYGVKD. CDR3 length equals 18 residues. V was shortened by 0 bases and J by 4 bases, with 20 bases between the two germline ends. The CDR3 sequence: CAISESSSWGARADTQYF. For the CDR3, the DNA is TGTGCCATCAGTGAGTCGTCTTCGTGGGGGGCCAGGGCAGATACGCAGTATTTT.

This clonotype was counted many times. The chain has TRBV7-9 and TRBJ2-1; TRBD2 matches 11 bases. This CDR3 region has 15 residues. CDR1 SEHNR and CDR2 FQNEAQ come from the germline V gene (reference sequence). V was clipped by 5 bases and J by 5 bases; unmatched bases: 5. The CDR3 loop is CASSPLAGGDNEQFF. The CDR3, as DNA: TGTGCCAGCAGCCCTCTAGCGGGAGGTGACAATGAGCAGTTCTTC.

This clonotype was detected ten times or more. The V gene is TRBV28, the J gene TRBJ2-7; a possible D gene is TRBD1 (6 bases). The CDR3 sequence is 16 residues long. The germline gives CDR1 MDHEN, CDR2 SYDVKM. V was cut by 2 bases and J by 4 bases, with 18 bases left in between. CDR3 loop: CASSLEGGRRIYEQYF. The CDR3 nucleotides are TGTGCCAGCAGTTTAGAAGGGGGACGCCGGATTTACGAGCAGTACTTC.